This T cell receptor beta chain comes out of a study of cytomegalovirus exposure and HLA in healthy donors. Overall study findings and caveats: As was reported, the HLA-A and HLA-B alleles of most subjects were accurately predicted from TCR beta sequences. When a later analysis was performed, an Asian-associated ancestry cluster reportedly had fewer N-insertions than the 666-donor mean.

PCR primers comprised 60 Vbeta and 13 Jbeta primers. The protocol was immunoSEQ multiplex PCR, while the TCRdb copy is restricted to in-frame clones and leaves out a portion. This sample has 170,000 or so clones, with around three quarters found just once. On this clone itself: What it recognizes is unknown.

This CDR3 has 14 residues. The V segment lost 4 bases and the J segment 2 bases; nucleotides outside the gene matches: 6. Germline V lookup: CDR1 SGDLS, CDR2 YYNGEE. The J gene is TRBJ2-7, the V gene TRBV9; 7 bases are a match to TRBD2. Sample: PBMCs. The sequence derives from a man in his forties in good health and CMV-seronegative. CDR3 DNA sequence: TGTGCCAGCAGCCCCCGGGAGGCGGCCTACGAGCAGTACTTC. It yields the protein CASSPREAAYEQYF.